The next 10 T cell receptor beta chains were all read from a single sample in a study. TCRdb analysed the RT-PCR reads with MiXCR anew, one entry per CDR3 protein. The table includes about 680,000 distinct CDR3 sequences, approximately 14% detected once. The specimen sequenced was memory CD4+ T cells from blood. These receptors all stem from a female donor in good health, serving as a healthy control.

This clonotype has at least ten counts. V usage is TRBV3-2 and J usage is TRBJ2-5; no check of the table's D call, TRBD1, against the DNA was made. TRBV3-2 is recorded as a pseudogene. The CDR3 extends over 17 amino acids. CDR3 amino acids: CASSQEGARALQETQYF. The CDR3 bases are TGTGCCAGCAGCCAAGAGGGGGCTCGAGCGCTACAAGAGACCCAGTACTTC.

This clonotype was seen only a few times. The V and J genes are TRBV4-2 and TRBJ2-5; D is perhaps TRBD2 (7 bases). Trimming removed 0 bases at V and 5 bases at J, with 34 bases between. CDR1 LGHNA and CDR2 YNFKEQ come from the germline V gene. The CDR3 is made up of 22 amino acids. In DNA, the CDR3 is TGTGCCAGCAGCCAAGATCTGTTTATCGGGGGGCGGGACCTTCGGGGCGGTGAGACCCAGTACTTC. Its translation: CASSQDLFIGGRDLRGGETQYF.

This sequence joins TRBV2 and TRBJ1-1; D call uncertain. The V end lost 2 bases, the J end lost 4 bases, and 8 bases lay between the germline ends. Germline V gene lookup returns CDR1 SNHLY and CDR2 FYNNEI. The CDR3 sequence is 13 residues long. The CDR3 spells CASSEPWVTEAFF. As DNA, the CDR3 is TGTGCCAGCAGTGAACCCTGGGTCACTGAAGCTTTCTTT. Using reference TRBV2 and TRBJ1-1 for the parts outside the CDR3, the full variable domain is EPEVTQTPSHQVTQMGQEVILRCVPISNHLYFYWYRQILGQKVEFLVSFYNNEISEKSEIFDDQFSVERPDGSNFTLKIRSTKLEDSAMYFCASSEPWVTEAFFGQGTRLTVV.

This clonotype has at least ten counts. V usage is TRBV4-2 and J usage is TRBJ2-5, with TRBD2 identical over 11 bases. This CDR3 contains 16 residues. The germline CDR1 and CDR2 sequences are LGHNA and YNFKEQ. V was clipped by 1 base and J by 0 bases; unmatched bases: 1. The CDR3 DNA reads as TGTGCCAGCAGCCAAGGGACTAGCGGGCACCAAGAGACCCAGTACTTC. It encodes CASSQGTSGHQETQYF.

This clonotype has a handful of counts. V is TRBV20-1 and J is TRBJ2-7; D might be TRBD2 (6 bases). The V gene lost 3 bases and the J gene lost 6 bases, with 9 bases spanning the gap. CDR3 length equals 11 residues. Germline V gene data show CDR1 as DFQATT and CDR2 as SNEGSKA (reference sequence). CDR3: CSARTSAEQYF. In DNA form, the CDR3 reads TGCAGTGCTAGGACTAGTGCCGAGCAGTACTTC.

This chain joins TRBV24-1 and TRBJ2-7; D unclear. Germline values: CDR1 KGHDR, CDR2 SFDVKD. V was pared by 7 bases and J by 0 bases, with 21 bases between. This CDR3 spans 17 amino acids. CDR3 nucleotide sequence: TGTGCCACCAGACCTTACTCGACACCGTTCAGCTCCTACGAGCAGTACTTC. Translation gives CATRPYSTPFSSYEQYF.

Ten or more counts support this clonotype. The rearrangement links TRBV20-1 to TRBJ2-7; a possible D gene is TRBD1 (6 bases). CDR3 size: 14 residues. V dropped 5 bases and J dropped 6 bases, with 20 bases sitting between them. CDR1 is DFQATT and CDR2 is SNEGSKA in the germline V gene (reference sequence). CDR3 nucleotides: TGCAGTGCTCCCCCGGGACACGCGGTTGTCGAGCAGTACTTC. Protein product: CSAPPGHAVVEQYF.

This chain uses TRBV5-4 with TRBJ2-3; D is uncertain. V gave up 0 bases and J gave up 2 bases, with 10 bases separating them. The germline gives CDR1 SGHNT, CDR2 YYREEE (reference sequence). The CDR3 extends over 15 amino acids. For the CDR3, the DNA is TGTGCCAGCAGCTTGGACCCCCTTTCCACAGATACGCAGTATTTT. Encoded protein: CASSLDPLSTDTQYF.

This chain links TRBV9 with TRBJ1-4; 8 nucleotides line up with TRBD1. J was trimmed by 7 bases and V by 1 base; bases with no gene match: 9. Germline V gives CDR1 SGDLS, CDR2 YYNGEE. The CDR3 totals 16 residues. The CDR3 sequence: CASSVNSGQGGEKLFF. CDR3 coding DNA: TGTGCCAGCAGCGTAAATTCAGGACAGGGAGGTGAAAAACTGTTTTTT.

This clonotype was observed at least ten times. The rearrangement links TRBV20-1 to TRBJ1-2; D possibly corresponds to TRBD1 (6 bases). Trimming removed 5 bases from V and 0 bases from J, with 10 bases in between. Germline V lookup: CDR1 DFQATT, CDR2 SNEGSKA (reference sequence). CDR3 length equals 13 residues. This CDR3 reads CSAFRTANYGYTF. CDR3 bases: TGCAGTGCTTTTCGGACAGCTAACTATGGCTACACCTTC.